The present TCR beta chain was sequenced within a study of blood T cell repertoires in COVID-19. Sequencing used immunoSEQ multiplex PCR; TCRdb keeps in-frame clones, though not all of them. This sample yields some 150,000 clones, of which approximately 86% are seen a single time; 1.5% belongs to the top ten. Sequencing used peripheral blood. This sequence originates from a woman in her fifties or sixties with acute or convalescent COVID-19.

The CDR3 sequence is CASSEKGGVGSNQPQHF. The DNA for the CDR3 is TGCGCCAGCAGTGAAAAGGGGGGGGTTGGCAGCAATCAGCCCCAGCATTTT. The chain couples TRBV10-1 to TRBJ1-5; D is possibly TRBD1 (6 bases). Trimming stripped 3 bases from V and 1 base from J, with 16 bases between. From germline, CDR1 is WNHNN and CDR2 SYGVQD (reference sequence). There are 17 residues in the CDR3.